This T cell receptor beta chain was captured in a study of OX40 agonist ivuxolimab in advanced cancers. Study-level information: Eligibility admitted prior anti-PD-1, anti-PD-L1 or anti-CTLA-4 therapy; around 42% had some.

Only in-frame clones appear in the TCRdb table, and some are missing; sequencing was by immunoSEQ multiplex PCR. The sample yields more than 40,000 clones, around 77% seen once. The source is an adult with an advanced solid tumor such as melanoma, head and neck, liver or kidney cancer. The specimen comprised CD4+ or CD8+ T cells sorted from blood, sampled in a trial of the OX40 agonist ivuxolimab.

The CDR3 region has the DNA TGCGCCAGCAGGGCCCCTGGCACCACAGATACGCAGTATTTT. Translated, it gives CASRAPGTTDTQYF. The V call is TRBV4-1, the J call TRBJ2-3; unclear D gene. The V end was cut by 6 bases, the J end by 2 bases, with 12 bases between. The length of the CDR3 is 14 residues. The V gene's germline CDR1 is MGHRA and CDR2 YSYEKL.